These 12 T cell receptor beta chains were all obtained from the same sample, sequenced in a study of cytomegalovirus exposure and HLA in healthy donors. The primer mix had 60 Vbeta and 13 Jbeta primers. Data came from immunoSEQ multiplex PCR; TCRdb stores just in-frame clones and leaves some out. The sample carries roughly 150,000 clones, 50% to 75% recorded once. The specimen sequenced was PBMCs. Receptor source: a woman in her 30s in good health and CMV-seropositive.

The V call is TRBV9, the J call TRBJ2-5; 10 bases are a match to TRBD2. Unmatched junction bases numbered 4, after V lost 1 base and J lost 4 bases. This CDR3 is built from 15 residues. Germline V gene lookup returns CDR1 SGDLS and CDR2 YYNGEE. CDR3 nucleotide sequence: TGTGCCAGCAGCGTATCAGCGGGGGGGTTAGAGACCCAGTACTTC. This gives the protein CASSVSAGGLETQYF.

This clone was observed a few times. The gene calls are TRBV4-2 and TRBJ2-1; possible D gene TRBD1, 6 bases. The CDR3 has 16 amino acids. Germline assignment: CDR1 LGHNA and CDR2 YNFKEQ. V lost 0 bases, J lost 9 bases, and 18 bases lay in between. DNA for the CDR3: TGTGCCAGCAGCCAAGATCGCCGGAGTCGAGGGGGTGAGCAGTTCTTC. Residues: CASSQDRRSRGGEQFF.

The CDR3: CASSVAGGPTGELFF. The CDR3 bases are TGTGCCAGCAGCGTAGCGGGAGGGCCAACCGGGGAGCTGTTTTTT. V is TRBV9 and J is TRBJ2-2, with 8 bases fitting TRBD2. Germline V lookup: CDR1 SGDLS, CDR2 YYNGEE. This CDR3 is built from 15 residues. V shed 0 bases and J 5 bases; nucleotides not matched to a gene: 3.

This clone occurred many times. The J gene is TRBJ2-1, the V gene TRBV9; D might be TRBD1 (6 bases). Germline CDR1 is SGDLS and CDR2 is YYNGEE. The V and J ends lost 3 bases and 10 bases respectively, with 11 bases between them. The CDR3 is made up of 12 amino acids. The CDR3 nucleotides read TGTGCCAGCAGCGGCAAAGGACAGGAGCAGTTCTTC. Its protein is CASSGKGQEQFF.

The chain has TRBV5-1 and TRBJ2-5; TRBD1 agrees at 8 bases. TRBJ2-7 explains the end of the DNA better; the J call may be wrong. Germline V gene sequence: CDR1 SGHRS, CDR2 YFSETQ. The CDR3 has 15 residues. CDR3 in amino acids: CASSSKQGVIYEQYF. The CDR3 nucleotides are TGCGCCAGCAGCTCTAAACAGGGGGTAATTTACGAGCAGTACTTC.

The chain employs TRBV5-1 and TRBJ2-7, with TRBD1 as a possible D gene (5 bases). Trimming took off 0 bases at V and 6 bases at J, with 13 bases between the two ends. In germline, CDR1 is SGHRS, CDR2 YFSETQ. The CDR3 has 14 amino acids. The CDR3 nucleotides read TGCGCCAGCAGCTTGGGACAGTTTAATGGCGAGCAGTACTTC. Translation gives CASSLGQFNGEQYF.

In this sample, this clone turned up a few times. The chain is built from TRBV7-2 and TRBJ1-5, with unresolved D. Trimming shortened V by 5 bases and J by 3 bases, and 5 bases separated the two germline ends. The CDR3 runs to 12 residues. From germline, CDR1 is SGHTA and CDR2 FQGNSA. The CDR3 nucleotides read TGTGCCAGCAGCCCTTACAATCAGCCCCAGCATTTT. Translated, it gives CASSPYNQPQHF.

The chain recombines TRBV5-1 with TRBJ1-4; TRBD1 is a possible D gene (6 bases). V dropped 7 bases and J dropped 4 bases, with 14 bases sitting between them. CDR3 length equals 14 residues. CDR1 is SGHRS and CDR2 is YFSETQ in the germline V gene. CDR3 residues: CASCRQDLNEKLFF. The CDR3 DNA sequence: TGCGCCAGCTGCAGACAGGACCTTAATGAAAAACTGTTTTTT.

This chain connects TRBV6-4 to TRBJ2-3, with a tentative D call TRBD2 (5 bases). V lost 1 base to trimming and J lost 0 bases, with 11 bases between them. This CDR3 has 16 residues. Germline assignment: CDR1 MRHNA and CDR2 SNTAGT. CDR3 bases: TGTGCCAGCAGTGACTACGGCGGGTCTAGCACAGATACGCAGTATTTT. Protein: CASSDYGGSSTDTQYF.

This clone was seen a few times. The chain couples TRBV6-5 to TRBJ1-5, with 7 bases aligning to TRBD1. The V gene's germline CDR1 is MNHEY and CDR2 SVGAGI. V gave up 0 bases and J gave up 3 bases; unmatched junction bases: 2. This CDR3 region has 15 residues. The CDR3 bases are TGTGCCAGCAGTTACTCGACAGGGCACAATCAGCCCCAGCATTTT. Residues: CASSYSTGHNQPQHF.

The V call is TRBV27, the J call TRBJ1-2; TRBD1 is a possible D gene (6 bases). The CDR3 is 12 amino acids. Trimming stripped 5 bases from V and 6 bases from J, with 10 bases between. From germline, CDR1 is MNHEY and CDR2 SMNVEV (reference sequence). CDR3 amino acids: CASSIGGNGYTF. The CDR3 bases are TGTGCCAGCAGTATTGGGGGCAATGGCTACACCTTC.

For the CDR3, the DNA is TGTGCCAGCAGCTTCGGTTTCTACGAGCAGTACTTC. Its translation is CASSFGFYEQYF. The V call is TRBV28, the J call TRBJ2-7; D is unclear. V was clipped by 6 bases and J by 3 bases, with 9 bases between them. Per the germline V gene, CDR1 is MDHEN and CDR2 is SYDVKM. The CDR3 runs 12 residues.